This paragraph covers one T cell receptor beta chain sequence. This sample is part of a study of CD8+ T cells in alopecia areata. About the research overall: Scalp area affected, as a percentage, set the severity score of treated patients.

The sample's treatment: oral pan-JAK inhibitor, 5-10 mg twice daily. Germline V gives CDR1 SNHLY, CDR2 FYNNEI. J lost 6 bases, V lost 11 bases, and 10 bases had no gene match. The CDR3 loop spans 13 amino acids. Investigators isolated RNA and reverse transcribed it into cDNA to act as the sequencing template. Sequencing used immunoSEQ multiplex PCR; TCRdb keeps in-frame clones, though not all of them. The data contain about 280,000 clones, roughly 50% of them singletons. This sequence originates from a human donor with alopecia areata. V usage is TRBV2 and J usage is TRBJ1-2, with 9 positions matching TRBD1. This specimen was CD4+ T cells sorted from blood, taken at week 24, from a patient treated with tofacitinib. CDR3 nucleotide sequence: TGTGCCGGACGGACAGGGGAGGTTGATGGCTACACCTTC. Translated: CAGRTGEVDGYTF.